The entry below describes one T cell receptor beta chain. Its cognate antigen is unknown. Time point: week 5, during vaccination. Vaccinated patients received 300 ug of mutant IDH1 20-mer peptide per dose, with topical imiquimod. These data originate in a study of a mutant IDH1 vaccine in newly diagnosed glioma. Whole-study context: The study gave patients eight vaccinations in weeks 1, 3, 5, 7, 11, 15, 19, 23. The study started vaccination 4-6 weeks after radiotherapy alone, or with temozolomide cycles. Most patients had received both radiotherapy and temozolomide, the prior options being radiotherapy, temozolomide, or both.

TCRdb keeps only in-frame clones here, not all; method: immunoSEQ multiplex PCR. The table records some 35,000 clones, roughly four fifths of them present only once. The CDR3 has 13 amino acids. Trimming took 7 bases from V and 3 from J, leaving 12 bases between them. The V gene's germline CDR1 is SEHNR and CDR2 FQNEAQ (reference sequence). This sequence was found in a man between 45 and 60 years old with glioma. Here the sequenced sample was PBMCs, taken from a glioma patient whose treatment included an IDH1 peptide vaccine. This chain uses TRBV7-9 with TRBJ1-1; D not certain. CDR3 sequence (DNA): TGTGCCAGCATTCGAGCGCGGGACACTGAAGCTTTCTTT. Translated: CASIRARDTEAFF.